This TCR beta chain originates from a study of T cells after yellow fever vaccination. Notes on the study in general: Reappearance after the booster was observed for most primary-vaccination clones (about 96% CD4, over 75% CD8). Contamination by abundant bulk-population clonotypes could be present in FACS-sorted repertoires.

About this clonotype itself: The antigen is not known.

Germline CDR1 reads SGHTA; CDR2 reads FQGNSA. This CDR3 has 15 residues. V lost 1 base to trimming and J lost 7 bases, with 14 bases between them. TCRdb independently ran MiXCR on the 5' RACE reads; one entry per CDR3 protein. This sample has 200,000 to 300,000 distinct CDR3 sequences, with approximately 6.7% found just once. The clonotype comes from a man in his thirties or forties who received the YFV17D yellow fever vaccine. The sequencing here drew on CD4+ T cells sorted from PBMCs, taken on the day of the yellow fever booster vaccination. The chain couples TRBV7-2 to TRBJ1-5; no definite D call. Here the CDR3 DNA reads TGTGCCAGCAGCTTAGAGCACGGGCAGAGACAGCCCCAGCATTTT. The encoded protein is CASSLEHGQRQPQHF.